This TCR beta chain originates from a study of beta chain features in type 1 diabetes. Study results and caveats: Shorter templates may be favored by PCR, equally so in patients and controls.

This clone showed up many times. The antigen remains undetermined. Sampling consisted of one heparinised blood draw per donor, averaging roughly 0.12 L. The authors reverse transcribed all of the isolated RNA, so sequencing captured expressed TCRB transcripts. Sequencing used immunoSEQ multiplex PCR; TCRdb keeps in-frame clones, though not all of them. Among 110,000 to 150,000 clones listed, just over 9% were seen once. This CDR3 has 12 amino acids. The V and J ends lost 5 bases and 4 bases respectively, with 8 bases between them. CDR1 SGHTA and CDR2 FQGNSA come from the germline V gene. The TCR originated in a man aged 18 to 30 in good health. J is TRBJ2-5 and V is TRBV7-2; D is undetermined. The sample was central memory CD4+ T cells from blood. CDR3 in DNA: TGTGCCAGCAGCGTCGAGCCAGAGACCCAGTACTTC. It codes for CASSVEPETQYF.